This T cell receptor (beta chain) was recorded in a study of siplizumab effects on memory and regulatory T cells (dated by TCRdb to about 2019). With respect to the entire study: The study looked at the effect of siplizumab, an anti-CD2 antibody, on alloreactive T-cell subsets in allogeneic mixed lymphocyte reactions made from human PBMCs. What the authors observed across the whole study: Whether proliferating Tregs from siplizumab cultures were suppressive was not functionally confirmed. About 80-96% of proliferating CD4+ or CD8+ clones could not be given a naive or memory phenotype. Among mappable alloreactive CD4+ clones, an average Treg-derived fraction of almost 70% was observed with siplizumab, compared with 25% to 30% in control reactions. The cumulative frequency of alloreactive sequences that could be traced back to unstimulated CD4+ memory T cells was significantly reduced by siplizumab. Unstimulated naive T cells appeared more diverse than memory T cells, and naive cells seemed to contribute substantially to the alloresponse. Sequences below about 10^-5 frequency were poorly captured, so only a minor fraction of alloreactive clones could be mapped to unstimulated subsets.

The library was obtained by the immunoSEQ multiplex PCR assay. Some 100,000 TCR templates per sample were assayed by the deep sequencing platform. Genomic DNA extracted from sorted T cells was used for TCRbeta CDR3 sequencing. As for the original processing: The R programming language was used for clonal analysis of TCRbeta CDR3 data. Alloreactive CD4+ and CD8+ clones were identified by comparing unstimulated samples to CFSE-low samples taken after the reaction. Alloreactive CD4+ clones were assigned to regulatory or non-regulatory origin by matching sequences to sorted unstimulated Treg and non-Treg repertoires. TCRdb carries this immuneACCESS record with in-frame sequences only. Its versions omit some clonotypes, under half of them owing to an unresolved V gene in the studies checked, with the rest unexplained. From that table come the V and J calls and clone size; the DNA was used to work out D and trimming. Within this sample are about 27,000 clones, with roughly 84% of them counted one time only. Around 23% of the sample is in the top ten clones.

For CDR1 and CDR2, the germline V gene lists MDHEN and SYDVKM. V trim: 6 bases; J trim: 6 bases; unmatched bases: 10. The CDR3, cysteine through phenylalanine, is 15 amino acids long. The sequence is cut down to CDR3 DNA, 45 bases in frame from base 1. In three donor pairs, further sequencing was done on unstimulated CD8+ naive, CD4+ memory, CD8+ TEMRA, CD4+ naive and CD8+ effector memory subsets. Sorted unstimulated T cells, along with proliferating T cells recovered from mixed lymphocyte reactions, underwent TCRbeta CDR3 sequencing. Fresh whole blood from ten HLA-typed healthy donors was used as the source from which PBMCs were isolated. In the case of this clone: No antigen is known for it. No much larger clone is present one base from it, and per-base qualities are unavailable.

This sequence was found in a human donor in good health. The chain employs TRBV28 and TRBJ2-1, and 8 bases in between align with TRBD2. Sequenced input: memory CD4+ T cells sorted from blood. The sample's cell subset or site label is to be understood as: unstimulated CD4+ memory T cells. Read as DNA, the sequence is TGTGCCAGCAGCTCAGCGGGAGAAGGCACCAATGAGCAGTTCTTC. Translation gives CASSSAGEGTNEQFF.